This T cell receptor beta chain was profiled in a study of CD8 T cells in Susac syndrome. Healthy donors formed controls matched for age and sex. TEMRA cells were FACS-enriched, while CD8+ and CD4+ T cells were negatively isolated. The germline CDR1 and CDR2 sequences are LNHDA and SQIVND (reference sequence). The CDR3 is 14 amino acids. V dropped 6 bases and J dropped 4 bases, with 16 bases sitting between them. RNA in amounts of roughly 0.5 to 1 ug was reverse transcribed with random hexamers. Across 54 Vbeta and 13 Jbeta, TCR beta CDR3 was amplified with immunoSEQ multiplex PCR. TCRdb re-analysed the immunoSEQ multiplex PCR reads in MiXCR, keeping a single row per CDR3 protein. The table records 110,000 or so distinct CDR3 sequences, 96% of them present only once. Comments on this clonotype: What it recognizes is unknown.

General study results and limits: The relatively small number of individuals in the TCR sequencing and HLA analysis was acknowledged by the study.

Sequencing was done on a sample of CD4+ T cells from PBMCs. This sequence was found in a human donor in good health. V usage is TRBV19 and J usage is TRBJ2-7; D might be TRBD1 or TRBD2, each matching 5 bases. CDR3: CASSRTGGGYEQYF. The CDR3 region has the DNA TGTGCCAGTAGCCGCACAGGAGGAGGATACGAGCAGTACTTC.